This T cell receptor beta chain was retrieved from a study of T cell clones after liver transplantation. Looking at the study overall: Third-party-reactive TCRbeta sequences from pre-transplant mixed lymphocyte reactions served as antigen-independent comparators.

In its sample, this clone was seen once. V shed 6 bases, J shed 4 bases, and the junction held 10 bases outside the gene matches. The CDR3 spans 15 residues. The germline gives CDR1 MNHNY, CDR2 SVGAGI (reference sequence). Profiling relied on immunoSEQ multiplex PCR, and the TCRdb table lists in-frame clones only, not all of them. The profile shows some 23,000 clones, around two thirds of them singletons. The chain combines TRBV6-6 with TRBJ2-7, with 9 bases fitting TRBD1. Sequencing used CD4+ T cells from blood, obtained before liver transplant. This receptor was taken from a human donor who received a liver transplant. The CDR3 bases are TGTGCCAGCAGCTTAGCCGCGGGACAGGGATACGAGCAGTACGTC. The encoded protein is CASSLAAGQGYEQYV.